This T cell receptor (beta chain) came from a study of response to subunit inactivated influenza vaccine. Broader study findings: Each seasonal influenza vaccination recruits few new T cells, the authors suggested.

TCRdb reprocessed the RT-PCR reads with MiXCR, giving one entry per CDR3 protein. The table has 650,000 or so distinct CDR3 sequences, around 15% seen once. After removal of 2 bases from V and 0 bases from J, the junction contained 4 bases not matched to a gene. This CDR3 is 15 amino acids long. CDR1 LGHNA and CDR2 YSLEER come from the germline V gene. With regard to this clonotype: Its antigen remains unidentified.

This material consisted of PBMCs from blood, taken 14 to 15 days before vaccination. This receptor was obtained from a man in his fifties who received an inactivated influenza vaccine. The chain combines TRBV4-3 with TRBJ2-7, with 7 bases fitting TRBD1. CDR3: CASSQYGTDSYEQYF. Here the CDR3 DNA reads TGCGCCAGCAGCCAATACGGGACAGACTCCTACGAGCAGTACTTC.